This paragraph reports one T cell receptor beta chain. Its specificity is unknown. These data are taken from a study of T cell repertoires in cytomegalovirus infection. Overall study context: It can be stated that public TCR beta signatures indicated CMV infection as well as a matching HLA type. Study results and caveats: Cumulative frequency of public TCR beta families picked out carriers of CMV plus the relevant HLA.

Between the trimmed V and J ends, which lost 1 base and 7 bases, there was a span of 14 bases. This CDR3 comprises 15 residues. Germline lookup yields CDR1 SGHNT and CDR2 YENEEA. TCRdb reprocessed the reads with MiXCR, giving one entry per CDR3 protein. This table has about half a million distinct CDR3 sequences, 42% appearing once. This material consisted of cultured PBMCs, taken from culture after CMV antigen stimulation. This TCR was sampled from a human donor in good health (CMV status not recorded). Some clones in this sample may be carry-over from other donors' samples. This rearrangement joins TRBV11-3 to TRBJ2-1; D perhaps matches TRBD1 (7 bases). In DNA, the CDR3 is TGTGCCAGCAGCTTAGGGAGGGGGCATGATAATGAGCAGTTCTTC. This codes for CASSLGRGHDNEQFF.